The entry that follows covers one T cell receptor (beta chain) sequence. Its antigen is not identified. The method was immunoSEQ multiplex PCR; TCRdb's version includes in-frame clones alone and lacks a portion of them. Among 150,000 to 160,000 clones listed, about 87% were seen once. This specimen comes from a study of T cell responses to AZD1222 COVID-19 vaccine. Broader study findings: The study found vaccine-associated CD4 TCRs spanning spike, dominant at 160-218 and 743-854. The donor cohort was predominantly white British with a female majority, and clonal diversity may have been underestimated. At baseline, seropositivity was found in only a handful of AZD1222 recipients. Targets within unmutated variant regions were reportedly found for nearly half of spike-specific TCRs.

The sample here was peripheral blood, taken on day 0 of AZD1222 vaccination. The origin of this receptor is an adult in good health.

The CDR3 DNA reads TGTGCCAGTAGTATCACAGGGGGCAATAGCAATCAGCCCCAGCATTTT. Translation: CASSITGGNSNQPQHF. V and J are TRBV19 and TRBJ1-5, with 9 bases that match TRBD1. Germline assignment: CDR1 LNHDA and CDR2 SQIVND (reference sequence). This CDR3 contains 16 residues. V trimming: 3 bases; J trimming: 0 bases; junction bases outside the gene matches: 3.